The 8 T cell receptor beta chains below were found in one sample sequenced in a study of blood T cell repertoires in COVID-19. The method was immunoSEQ multiplex PCR; TCRdb's version includes in-frame clones alone and lacks a portion of them. The sample lists 120,000 to 150,000 clones; approximately 83% were seen once. The sequenced sample was peripheral blood. The receptors stem from a human donor in a cohort sampled during active COVID-19.

The chain has TRBV28 and TRBJ2-7; 7 bases line up with TRBD1. CDR3 length: 14 amino acids. Per germline, CDR1 MDHEN and CDR2 SYDVKM. With V trimmed by 9 bases and J by 7 bases, 15 bases remained unmatched. In DNA form, the CDR3 reads TGTGCCAGTACCTTTGAAGGGGGCGCGTGGGAGCAGTACTTC. It encodes CASTFEGGAWEQYF.

This rearrangement joins TRBV2 to TRBJ2-7; 9 nucleotides align to TRBD1. V lost 7 bases to trimming and J lost 0 bases; unmatched junction nucleotides: 4. This CDR3 region has 14 residues. Germline lookup yields CDR1 SNHLY and CDR2 FYNNEI. CDR3 loop: CASNRDRDSYEQYF. In DNA, the CDR3 is TGTGCCAGCAACCGGGACAGGGACTCCTACGAGCAGTACTTC.

V usage is TRBV11-2 and J usage is TRBJ2-1; TRBD2 might be the D (5 bases). The CDR3 contains 15 residues. Germline V CDR1 and CDR2: SGHAT, FQNNGV. Trimming removed 5 bases from V and 6 bases from J, with 17 bases in between. The CDR3 sequence is CASSLNGGLPNEQFF. As DNA, the CDR3 is TGTGCCAGCAGCCTCAACGGAGGTCTTCCCAATGAGCAGTTCTTC.

The rearrangement joins TRBV28 to TRBJ2-5, with D possibly matching TRBD2 (7 bases). CDR3 length equals 18 residues. Germline V gene data show CDR1 as MDHEN and CDR2 as SYDVKM. Between the trimmed V and J ends, which lost 3 bases and 4 bases, there was a span of 24 bases. The CDR3 reads CASSFLATGRGLGETQYF. The CDR3 DNA sequence: TGTGCCAGCAGTTTCCTGGCAACAGGGCGAGGACTAGGAGAGACCCAGTACTTC.

The table lists this clone with a few counts. CDR3 sequence (DNA): TGTGCCAGTAGTATTTCGGGACAGGGACCTTTCGTCGGCTACACCTTC. Amino acids: CASSISGQGPFVGYTF. V usage is TRBV19 and J usage is TRBJ1-2; 9 bases are shared with TRBD1. The trim removed 3 bases at V and 8 bases at J, leaving 13 bases unmatched. The CDR3 has 16 residues. Germline loops: CDR1 LNHDA, CDR2 SQIVND (reference sequence).

V usage is TRBV18 and J usage is TRBJ2-2, with D uncertain. Trimming stripped 6 bases from V and 0 bases from J, with 2 bases between. Germline V lookup: CDR1 KGHSH, CDR2 LQKENI. This CDR3 region has 12 residues. The DNA for the CDR3 is TGTGCCAGCTCCACGAACACCGGGGAGCTGTTTTTT. As protein: CASSTNTGELFF.

This clone was detected only a few times. CDR3 sequence reads: CASSPRRTGGRSQETQYF. For the CDR3, the DNA is TGTGCCAGCTCACCACGTCGGACAGGGGGAAGATCCCAAGAGACCCAGTACTTC. The chain recombines TRBV18 with TRBJ2-5, with 10 bases identical to TRBD1. The CDR3 has 18 residues. Germline trimming cut 1 base from V and 1 base from J; bases unmatched to any gene: 9. Per the germline V gene, CDR1 is KGHSH and CDR2 is LQKENI.

The table lists this clone with a count of one. CDR3 protein: CASSELGQGFEPQHF. Written as DNA, the CDR3 is TGTGCCAGCAGTGAATTGGGACAGGGGTTTGAGCCCCAGCATTTT. The gene calls are TRBV2 and TRBJ1-5, with TRBD1 matching 10 bases. V was clipped by 2 bases and J by 8 bases; unmatched bases: 6. The CDR3 is 15 amino acids. The germline V gene encodes CDR1 SNHLY and CDR2 FYNNEI.